This T cell receptor (beta chain) was sequenced in a study of blood T cells in healthy people across ages (dated by TCRdb to between 2014 and 2017). Background for the entire study: In model experiments, template switching captured about one uniquely barcoded TCR beta cDNA molecule for every two T cells. Age-related changes in TCR beta repertoire diversity were measured in the study by deep sequencing normalized with unique cDNA molecular identifiers. Four age groups were formed from the donors: young (average approximately 15 years), middle-aged (around 41), aged (roughly 58) and long-lived (82). Donors of different ages were randomly distributed across sequencing lanes to avoid experimental bias. Two additional independent replicas of 1 million unique cDNA reads from the same blood draw were analyzed for two donors (one aged 18 to 30 and one aged 80 or older).

Results and caveats for the whole study, not just this receptor: The percentage of naive T cells measured by flow cytometry correlated strongly with observed TCR beta diversity. As age increased, observed TCR beta diversity per million T cells dropped in a roughly linear way, and a significant reduction was already evident by age around 41. Compared with the aged group, more naive CD4+ T cells, fewer expanded clones and increased TCR diversity were shown by the long-lived group, suggesting age selection. Because profiling used bulk unsorted PBMCs, naive and antigen-experienced compartments could not be compared conclusively. Estimates of total diversity based on one million sequenced T cells were considered lower bounds and underestimates. The CMV infection status of donors was not known, potentially confounding age-related changes in expanded clonotypes.

Receptor libraries were prepared by 5' RACE. TCRdb records Illumina HiSeq 2500 as the sequencer. A second PCR of about 7 to 12 cycles was run with a J-beta primer mix and a sample-barcoded 5' primer. Each TCR beta cDNA molecule received a unique molecular identifier from a template-switch 5' adaptor carrying 12 random nucleotides. Each sample yielded at least 2.5 million CDR3-containing paired-end reads. First-strand cDNA synthesis was performed from all RNA using the Mint cDNA synthesis kit, with priming by a TRBC-specific oligonucleotide. Following uracil-DNA glycosylase treatment, all cDNA underwent a first 18-cycle PCR with the universal primers M1SS and BC2_uni_R. The original pipeline was this. For normalization, 1 million high-quality reads were randomly selected from each sample, with every read carrying a distinct molecular identifier. Instead of being binned into consensus sequences, reads that shared molecular identifiers were thrown out. MiTCR, with a Q25 quality threshold and the strictest error-elimination algorithm, was used for CDR3 identification, clonotype clustering and error correction. A nonparametric unseen species model with Euler transformation was used to estimate a lower bound on total TCR beta diversity. The public reads were reanalyzed by TCRdb: fastp trimming at Q25, MiXCR alignment, in-frame beta chains only. Here each entry gathers all rows of one CDR3 protein and keeps the most common genes and DNA. The V and J calls and clone size are TCRdb's, not the authors'. Present in this sample are about 1,400,000 distinct CDR3 sequences, around 55% of which were seen just once. The ten largest clones take up 5.5% to 8% of the sample.

Donors were under 40 systemically healthy Caucasian individuals from Russia aged roughly 6 to 90 years. Each donor gave about 11 milliliters of peripheral blood, drawn into EDTA-treated Vacutainer tubes. Ficoll-Paque density-gradient centrifugation was used to isolate PBMCs, with at least 6.5 million obtained per sample. Total RNA was extracted from PBMCs with Trizol reagent, with at least 5 micrograms obtained per sample. For every donor, an aliquot of PBMCs went through flow cytometry to measure the percentages of naive CD45RAhigh/CD27high T cells. CDR3 length: 15 amino acids, cysteine to phenylalanine. Of all the DNA, just the CDR3 is kept, 45 bases in frame from base 1. The germline V gene supplies CDR1 SGHRS and CDR2 YFSETQ. About this clonotype: Which antigen it targets is not known. No per-base quality is available; no much larger clone lies one base away.

The chain links TRBV5-1 with TRBJ2-4, with 7 middle bases fitting TRBD1. The end of the DNA is better explained by TRBJ2-7, so the J call may be wrong. Sample: blood. This TCR derives from a young man in good health. The nucleotides are TGCGCCAGCAGCTTGGGACAGGGTGGTCGTTACGAGCAGTACTTC. Protein translation: CASSLGQGGRYEQYF.